The 32 T cell receptor beta chains listed next were all sequenced from one sample in a study of TIL therapy for anti-PD-1-resistant metastatic lung cancer. The libraries were made with immunoSEQ v3. Assay: immunoSEQ multiplex PCR; the TCRdb copy retains only in-frame clones and omits some. This sample has about 16,000 clones; approximately 74% occur once, and the top ten carry around 35%. Time point described: pre-treatment sample, taken before nivolumab and TIL therapy. The sample here was blood, taken at baseline. Receptor source: a person between 25 and 79 years old with non-small cell lung cancer.

The V call is TRBV5-6, the J call TRBJ2-1; the match to TRBD1 covers 10 bases. Germline values: CDR1 SGHDT, CDR2 YYEEEE. V lost 4 bases to trimming and J lost 10 bases; unmatched junction nucleotides: 14. The CDR3 spans 16 residues. The CDR3 loop reads CASSEGRTGGSGEQFF. CDR3 sequence (DNA): TGTGCCAGCAGCGAAGGGAGGACAGGGGGTTCAGGCGAGCAGTTCTTC.

The chain joins TRBV11-2 to TRBJ1-2, with D hard to call. Deletions cut 1 base from V and 8 bases from J, with 5 bases between. The CDR3 spans 11 residues. Germline V gene lookup returns CDR1 SGHAT and CDR2 FQNNGV. CDR3 nucleotide sequence: TGTGCCAGCAGCTTAGGGCACGGCTACACCTTC. It encodes CASSLGHGYTF.

The chain couples TRBV5-4 to TRBJ1-2; tentative D call: TRBD1 (6 bases). With 4 bases removed from V and 1 base from J, the gap between germline ends came to 11 bases. This CDR3 has 14 amino acids. Germline CDR1 reads SGHNT; CDR2 reads YYREEE (reference sequence). The CDR3: CASSPEQGNYGYTF. The CDR3 nucleotides are TGTGCCAGCAGCCCCGAACAGGGTAACTATGGCTACACCTTC.

The J gene is TRBJ1-3, the V gene TRBV5-4; D remains unclear. CDR1 and CDR2 (germline): SGHNT, YYREEE (reference sequence). Trimming removed 0 bases at V and 0 bases at J, with 4 bases between. The CDR3 totals 14 residues. CDR3 nucleotide sequence: TGTGCCAGCAGCTTGGGAGGCTCTGGAAACACCATATATTTT. The encoded protein is CASSLGGSGNTIYF.

This chain connects TRBV4-1 to TRBJ2-5; 8 bases are a match to TRBD1. This CDR3 comprises 17 residues. The V gene end was trimmed by 1 base and the J gene end by 4 bases; junction bases not matched to a gene: 11. Germline V gene lookup returns CDR1 MGHRA and CDR2 YSYEKL. In nucleotides, the CDR3 is TGCGCCAGCAGCCAAGGGCCCCAGGGGGCGCTCGGAGAGACCCAGTACTTC. This sequence encodes CASSQGPQGALGETQYF.

This clone has a single count. The CDR3 DNA sequence: TGTGCCAGCAGGGAGCAGGAGGCGGGGGAAGAGACCCAGTACTTC. Protein: CASREQEAGEETQYF. The chain combines TRBV6-5 with TRBJ2-5, with TRBD2 matching 7 bases. The V and J ends lost 6 bases and 3 bases, in that order; junction bases with no gene match: 10. The CDR3 is 15 residues long. Per germline, CDR1 MNHEY and CDR2 SVGAGI.

This chain connects TRBV19 to TRBJ2-3; D perhaps matches TRBD2 (5 bases). The CDR3 has 13 amino acids. V lost 8 bases and J lost 1, with 10 bases in between. Germline values: CDR1 LNHDA, CDR2 SQIVND (reference sequence). The CDR3 is CASLGRGTDTQYF. Written as DNA, the CDR3 is TGTGCCAGTCTCGGGCGGGGCACAGATACGCAGTATTTT.

V usage is TRBV29-1 and J usage is TRBJ2-7, with D hard to call. Germline values: CDR1 SQVTM, CDR2 ANQGSEA. Trimming removed 7 bases from V and 0 bases from J, with 7 bases in between. The CDR3 is 11 amino acids. The CDR3 DNA reads as TGCAGCGGCAGGAGCTCCTACGAGCAGTACTTC. Encoded protein: CSGRSSYEQYF.

This clone rates as medium-sized (0.01 to 0.1%). The chain recombines TRBV6-1 with TRBJ2-3; TRBD2 matches 14 bases. J gave up 4 bases and V 4 bases, and 7 bases lay outside the gene matches. Germline assignment: CDR1 MNHNS and CDR2 SASEGT. This CDR3 spans 17 amino acids. The CDR3 sequence is CASSGLAGGPRADTQYF. As DNA, the CDR3 is TGTGCCAGCAGTGGACTAGCGGGGGGGCCTAGGGCAGATACGCAGTATTTT.

V and J are TRBV11-2 and TRBJ2-2, with 9 bases matching TRBD2. Germline loops: CDR1 SGHAT, CDR2 FQNNGV. There are 17 residues in the CDR3. With V trimmed by 1 base and J by 0 bases, 3 bases remained unmatched. The DNA of the CDR3 is TGTGCCAGCAGCTTAGGGGCTAGCGGGACGAACACCGGGGAGCTGTTTTTT. As protein: CASSLGASGTNTGELFF.

This clone was detected only once. This chain connects TRBV10-3 to TRBJ1-6, with TRBD1 matching 7 bases. The V segment lost 0 bases and the J segment 10 bases; nucleotides outside the gene matches: 12. The CDR3 extends over 17 amino acids. Germline-derived CDR1 and CDR2 are ENHRY and SYGVKD. CDR3 DNA sequence: TGTGCCATCAGTGAGTCGACAGGGACTTCAGGCGGCTCACCCCTCCACTTT. It encodes CAISESTGTSGGSPLHF.

A word on this clone: The junction differs from germline at one of its ends, possibly a read error. The chain is built from TRBV15 and TRBJ2-7, with D perhaps TRBD2 (6 bases). Germline values: CDR1 LNHNV, CDR2 YYDKDF (reference sequence). The CDR3 has 13 amino acids. In DNA, the CDR3 is TGTGCCACCAGCGCGGGGCGGGCCTACGAGCCGTACTTC. Its protein product is CATSAGRAYEPYF.

The V and J genes are TRBV6-1 and TRBJ2-5; D is uncertain. CDR3 size: 10 residues. CDR1 and CDR2 from the germline V gene are MNHNS and SASEGT. Trimming took 10 bases from V and 5 from J, leaving 8 bases between them. The CDR3 nucleotides are TGTGCCACCAAGTTGGAGACCCAGTACTTC. This codes for CATKLETQYF.

As regards this clone: The germline gene is not matched at one end of the junction; a read error may be the cause. The chain carries TRBV7-8 and TRBJ2-1, with TRBD2 matching 9 bases. Germline CDR1 reads SGHVS; CDR2 reads FQNEAQ. This CDR3 has 16 amino acids. CDR3 protein: CASSLFGTSSSNEQFF. CDR3 DNA: TGTGCCAGCAGCTTATTTGGGACTAGCTCCTCCAATGAGCAGTTCTTC.

Concerning this clone: Germline is not matched at one junction end, which may reflect a read error. The CDR3 DNA follows: TGTGCCAGTAGTATACCGCCAGGCGGGAATCAGCCCCGGCATTTT. Protein sequence: CASSIPPGGNQPRHF. The chain couples TRBV19 to TRBJ1-5, with unresolved D. Germline V CDR1 and CDR2: LNHDA, SQIVND (reference sequence). The CDR3 has 15 residues.

CDR3 loop: CASSLEVYEQYF. CDR3 DNA sequence: TGCGCCAGCAGCTTGGAGGTCTACGAGCAGTACTTC. The gene calls are TRBV5-1 and TRBJ2-7, with D unclear. Per germline, CDR1 SGHRS and CDR2 YFSETQ. V was pared by 0 bases and J by 3 bases, with 4 bases between. There are 12 residues in the CDR3.

In this sample, this clone turned up a few times. The chain is built from TRBV4-1 and TRBJ2-3; D not certain. Germline V gene lookup returns CDR1 MGHRA and CDR2 YSYEKL. The CDR3 totals 12 residues. Trimming left V 1 base short and J 4 bases short, with 3 bases between. The DNA of the CDR3 is TGCGCCAGCAGCCAAGTGGCAGATACGCAGTATTTT. Its protein is CASSQVADTQYF.

V is TRBV5-1 and J is TRBJ2-6; D gene unclear. Germline V gene lookup returns CDR1 SGHRS and CDR2 YFSETQ. This CDR3 contains 17 residues. With 6 bases removed from V and 0 bases from J, the gap between germline ends came to 16 bases. The CDR3 sequence is CASTIVSLRSGANVLTF. CDR3 DNA: TGCGCCAGCACCATCGTATCCCTGCGCTCTGGGGCCAACGTCCTGACTTTC.

CDR3 bases: TGTGCCTGGAGTACAGGCCGCTCTGGAAACACCATATATTTT. It encodes CAWSTGRSGNTIYF. The chain links TRBV30 to TRBJ1-3, with D possibly being TRBD1 (5 bases). In germline, CDR1 is GTSNPN, CDR2 SVGIG (reference sequence). CDR3 length equals 14 residues. Trimming removed 2 bases at V and 0 bases at J, with 8 bases between.

This clone has only a few counts. The genes are TRBV7-7 and TRBJ2-3, with a possible D match to TRBD2 (7 bases). CDR1 and CDR2 (germline): SSHAT, FNYEAQ (reference sequence). The length of the CDR3 is 15 residues. The V end was cut by 4 bases, the J end by 5 bases, with 16 bases between. The CDR3 is CASSSDGGPGDTQYF. The CDR3 coding sequence is TGTGCCAGCAGCTCCGACGGGGGGCCGGGAGATACGCAGTATTTT.

The V and J genes are TRBV5-1 and TRBJ2-3; no reliable D call. The CDR3 has 14 amino acids. Germline V gives CDR1 SGHRS, CDR2 YFSETQ. Trimming left V 1 base short and J 6 bases short, with 12 bases between. For the CDR3, the DNA is TGCGCCAGCAGCTTGTACAGTCCCTCCGATACGCAGTATTTT. Its translation: CASSLYSPSDTQYF. Full variable domain (outside the CDR3, taken from reference TRBV5-1 and TRBJ2-3): KAGVTQTPRYLIKTRGQQVTLSCSPISGHRSVSWYQQTPGQGLQFLFEYFSETQRNKGNFPGRFSGRQFSNSRSEMNVSTLELGDSALYLCASSLYSPSDTQYFGPGTRLTVL.

The gene calls are TRBV6-1 and TRBJ2-3; the D gene is possibly TRBD2 (5 bases). The CDR3 is 15 residues long. Trimming removed 3 bases from V and 3 bases from J, with 13 bases in between. In germline, CDR1 is MNHNS, CDR2 SASEGT. CDR3 bases: TGTGCCAGCAGTGAGGTTAGACGGGGTACAGATACGCAGTATTTT. Protein: CASSEVRRGTDTQYF.

This clone was counted a single time. The CDR3 here is CASSSRESGNTIYF. The CDR3 DNA follows: TGTGCCAGTAGTTCCAGGGAGTCTGGAAACACCATATATTTT. The J gene is TRBJ1-3, the V gene TRBV19, with D possibly being TRBD1 (5 bases). Per the germline V gene, CDR1 is LNHDA and CDR2 is SQIVND (reference sequence). The germline V and J ends were trimmed by 5 bases and 1 base, with 9 bases remaining between them. CDR3 length equals 14 residues.

The chain employs TRBV7-2 and TRBJ2-5, with TRBD2 matching 10 bases. The CDR3 sequence is 18 residues long. Trimming at V came to 0 bases and at J to 1 base, leaving 8 bases not matched to a gene. The V gene's germline CDR1 is SGHTA and CDR2 FQGNSA. CDR3 DNA: TGTGCCAGCAGCTTAGCGCCAGCGGGGGGGCCCATCCAAGAGACCCAGTACTTC. The encoded protein is CASSLAPAGGPIQETQYF.

This clone has a handful of counts. This chain connects TRBV6-5 to TRBJ2-2; D is uncertain. The CDR3 extends over 14 amino acids. Germline lookup yields CDR1 MNHEY and CDR2 SVGAGI. V lost 2 bases to trimming and J lost 6 bases, with 10 bases between them. In nucleotides, the CDR3 is TGTGCCAGCAGTTACGCCCCTAGGGCCGGGGAGCTGTTTTTT. Translating gives CASSYAPRAGELFF.

CDR3 bases: TGTGCCAGTACGCGGACGCATGAGACAGATACGCAGTATTTT. It encodes CASTRTHETDTQYF. The chain recombines TRBV19 with TRBJ2-3; D gene uncertain. This CDR3 contains 14 residues. The germline V and J ends were trimmed by 7 bases and 3 bases, with 14 bases remaining between them. CDR1 LNHDA and CDR2 SQIVND come from the germline V gene (reference sequence).

The rearrangement joins TRBV9 to TRBJ2-3; 9 bases align to TRBD2. V was pared by 5 bases and J by 6 bases, with 10 bases of the junction left unmatched. Germline values: CDR1 SGDLS, CDR2 YYNGEE. The CDR3 loop spans 15 amino acids. CDR3 amino acids: CASSLASGGTDTQYF. In DNA, the CDR3 is TGTGCCAGCAGTCTAGCAAGCGGGGGGACCGATACGCAGTATTTT. Looking up the rest from reference TRBV9 and TRBJ2-3 gives the full variable domain: DSGVTQTPKHLITATGQRVTLRCSPRSGDLSVYWYQQSLDQGLQFLIQYYNGEERAKGNILERFSAQQFPDLHSELNLSSLELGDSALYFCASSLASGGTDTQYFGPGTRLTVL.

This chain connects TRBV6-5 to TRBJ1-2, with D hard to call. Germline V gene lookup returns CDR1 MNHEY and CDR2 SVGAGI. Trimming pared 7 bases from V and 7 bases from J, leaving 19 bases between. The CDR3 covers 14 residues. The CDR3 nucleotides read TGTGCCAGCATTCCGTCCGCAGAGGCCGGTGGCTACACCTTC. This encodes CASIPSAEAGGYTF.

The CDR3 sequence: CASSSLTGGGSTDTQYF. Here the CDR3 DNA reads TGTGCCAGTAGCTCCCTGACAGGGGGCGGGAGCACAGATACGCAGTATTTT. The chain recombines TRBV19 with TRBJ2-3, with 10 bases fitting TRBD1. In germline, CDR1 is LNHDA, CDR2 SQIVND (reference sequence). CDR3 size: 17 residues. With 6 bases clipped from V and 0 bases from J, the junction kept 9 bases outside the gene matches.

The rearrangement joins TRBV5-1 to TRBJ2-3; 15 nucleotides match TRBD2. Germline V lookup: CDR1 SGHRS, CDR2 YFSETQ. This CDR3 has 19 residues. The J segment lost 2 bases and the V segment lost 2 bases, leaving 9 bases of the junction unmatched. The DNA for the CDR3 is TGCGCCAGCAGCTTCTCCGGGACTAGCGGGGGGTTAAACACAGATACGCAGTATTTT. Translation gives CASSFSGTSGGLNTDTQYF.

This clone is termed large (0.1 to 1%). This chain uses TRBV7-9 with TRBJ1-2; the match to TRBD1 covers 8 bases. The V gene's germline CDR1 is SEHNR and CDR2 FQNEAQ (reference sequence). This CDR3 spans 15 amino acids. Trimming removed 2 bases from V and 4 bases from J; junction bases left unmatched: 6. The DNA for the CDR3 is TGTGCCAGCAGCTTAAGCGGACAGGGTCCCTATGGCTACACCTTC. Encoded protein: CASSLSGQGPYGYTF.

The V and J genes are TRBV5-6 and TRBJ2-1; 9 bases map to TRBD2. Germline V lookup: CDR1 SGHDT, CDR2 YYEEEE. This CDR3 region has 15 residues. The trim removed 0 bases at V and 9 bases at J, leaving 7 bases unmatched. The CDR3 DNA sequence: TGTGCCAGCAGCTTGGGGCTAGCGGGGCCGCGTGAGCAGTTCTTC. Translating gives CASSLGLAGPREQFF.